The clone carrying this T cell receptor (beta chain) was seen a few times. What it binds is unknown. This entry is derived from a study of cytomegalovirus exposure and HLA in healthy donors. General study results and limits: In an earlier analysis, about 87% or about 30%: the productive usage of most TCR beta V segments. One variant, a missense change in DCLRE1C, was linked in a later analysis to TCR beta V- and J-gene trimming. The study put under 200 TCR beta chains on its list as cytomegalovirus-associated.

PCR involved 60 Vbeta and 13 Jbeta primers. In the authors' workflow: Unique TCR beta chains numbered roughly 83 million in a later analysis, with roughly 10 million shared. Using immunoSEQ multiplex PCR, the repertoire was profiled, and TCRdb retains in-frame clones only, with some absent. V and J calls and clone size are as listed in that table; D and trimming were resolved from the DNA. Among tens of thousands of clones listed, about two thirds were seen once. The specimen sequenced was PBMCs. The receptor was derived from a boy aged 5-17 years in good health and CMV-seropositive.

CDR3: CASSEFETAYEQYF. In nucleotides, the CDR3 is TGTGCCAGCAGTGAATTCGAGACAGCCTACGAGCAGTACTTC. V gene TRBV25-1 combines with J gene TRBJ2-7, with a tentative D call TRBD1 (5 bases). Looked up from germline, CDR1 is MGHDK and CDR2 is SYGVNS. V dropped 1 base and J dropped 2 bases, with 9 bases sitting between them. The CDR3 is made up of 14 amino acids.